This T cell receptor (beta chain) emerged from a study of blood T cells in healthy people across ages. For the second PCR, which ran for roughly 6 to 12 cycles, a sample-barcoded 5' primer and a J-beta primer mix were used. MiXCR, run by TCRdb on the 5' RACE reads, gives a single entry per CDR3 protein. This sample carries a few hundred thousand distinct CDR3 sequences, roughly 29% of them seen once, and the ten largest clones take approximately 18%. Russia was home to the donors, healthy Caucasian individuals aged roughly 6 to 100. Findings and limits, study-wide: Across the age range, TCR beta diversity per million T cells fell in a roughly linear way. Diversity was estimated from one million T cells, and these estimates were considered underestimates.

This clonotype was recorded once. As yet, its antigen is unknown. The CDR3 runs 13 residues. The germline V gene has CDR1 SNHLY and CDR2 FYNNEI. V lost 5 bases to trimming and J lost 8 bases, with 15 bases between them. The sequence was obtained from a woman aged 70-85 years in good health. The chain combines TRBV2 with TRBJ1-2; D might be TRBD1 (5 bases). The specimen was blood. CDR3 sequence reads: CASSLGPPLGYTF. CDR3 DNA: TGTGCCAGCAGTTTGGGACCGCCTCTGGGCTACACCTTC.